A selection of T cell receptor beta chains follows, all from one sample in a study of cytomegalovirus exposure and HLA in healthy donors. Libraries were prepared by immunoSEQ multiplex PCR; TCRdb keeps only in-frame clonotypes and omits some of them. The sample yields about 160,000 clones, 80% to 85% seen once. The specimen sequenced was PBMCs. The source of these receptors is a male donor in good health and CMV-seropositive. CDR3s include the opening cysteine and the closing phenylalanine or tryptophan. Each record gives: clone size, J gene, V gene, D gene, CDR3 DNA, CDR3 protein. D genes are given only for firm matches. Only some rows state a clone size, as once, few, many or a class for expanded clones.

clone_size: -
j_call: TRBJ2-2
v_call: TRBV9
d_call: -
cdr3_nt: TGTGCCAGCAGCGTAGGGGACTTGCGCACCGGGGAGCTGTTTTTT
cdr3_aa: CASSVGDLRTGELFF

clone_size: -
j_call: TRBJ2-7
v_call: TRBV7-8
d_call: -
cdr3_nt: TGTGCCAGCAGCTTTAGCAGAACCTACGAGCAGTACTTC
cdr3_aa: CASSFSRTYEQYF

clone_size: few
j_call: TRBJ2-1
v_call: TRBV7-7
d_call: -
cdr3_nt: TGTGCCAGCAGCCCCCTGGTACTCGGGAGCTCTGGAAACAATGAGCAGTTCTTC
cdr3_aa: CASSPLVLGSSGNNEQFF

clone_size: -
j_call: TRBJ1-3
v_call: TRBV28
d_call: -
cdr3_nt: TGTGCCAGCAGTCTCAGGAGGTTCCTCTCTGGAAACACCATATATTTT
cdr3_aa: CASSLRRFLSGNTIYF

clone_size: -
j_call: TRBJ1-4
v_call: TRBV5-4
d_call: -
cdr3_nt: TGTGCCAGCAGCTCCTCCCAGGGGCAGGCTAATGAAAAACTGTTTTTT
cdr3_aa: CASSSSQGQANEKLFF

clone_size: -
j_call: TRBJ2-3
v_call: TRBV4-3
d_call: -
cdr3_nt: TGCGCCAGCAGCCAGAGGCTGGACACAGATACGCAGTATTTT
cdr3_aa: CASSQRLDTDTQYF

clone_size: -
j_call: TRBJ2-2
v_call: TRBV9
d_call: TRBD2
cdr3_nt: TGTGCCAGCAGCCCCCGGACTAGCGGGAGCACCGGGGAGCTGTTTTTT
cdr3_aa: CASSPRTSGSTGELFF

clone_size: -
j_call: TRBJ1-1
v_call: TRBV5-1
d_call: TRBD1
cdr3_nt: TGCGCCAGCAGCCTAGGACAGGGCTCTGAAGCTTTCTTT
cdr3_aa: CASSLGQGSEAFF

clone_size: -
j_call: TRBJ1-2
v_call: TRBV27
d_call: -
cdr3_nt: TGTGCCAGCAGTTCCTACAGGGAAAATGGCTACACCTTC
cdr3_aa: CASSSYRENGYTF

clone_size: once
j_call: TRBJ1-1
v_call: TRBV7-2
d_call: -
cdr3_nt: TGTGCCAGCAGCTTATCTTACACTGAAGCTTTCTTT
cdr3_aa: CASSLSYTEAFF

clone_size: -
j_call: TRBJ2-3
v_call: TRBV30
d_call: -
cdr3_nt: TGTGCCTGGAGTGTACCAGGGGGGCCCACAGATACGCAGTATTTT
cdr3_aa: CAWSVPGGPTDTQYF

clone_size: -
j_call: TRBJ2-2
v_call: TRBV5-4
d_call: -
cdr3_nt: TGTGCCAGCACCTTCACGAACACCGGGGAGCTGTTTTTT
cdr3_aa: CASTFTNTGELFF

clone_size: once
j_call: TRBJ1-2
v_call: TRBV30
d_call: -
cdr3_nt: TGTGCCTGGAGTGTAGGTAGCGGGGAGGTAGGCTACACCTTC
cdr3_aa: CAWSVGSGEVGYTF

clone_size: -
j_call: TRBJ1-5
v_call: TRBV25-1
d_call: TRBD1
cdr3_nt: TGTGCCAGTCGGGGACAGGGAAGCAATCAGCCCCAGCATTTT
cdr3_aa: CASRGQGSNQPQHF

clone_size: -
j_call: TRBJ2-1
v_call: TRBV4-3
d_call: -
cdr3_nt: TGCGCCAGCAGCCAAGGTAGGACGGGGGCCTACAATGAGCAGTTCTTC
cdr3_aa: CASSQGRTGAYNEQFF

clone_size: -
j_call: TRBJ1-1
v_call: TRBV6-6
d_call: -
cdr3_nt: TGTGCCAGCAGTTACGGGCAGATTGAAGCTTTCTTT
cdr3_aa: CASSYGQIEAFF